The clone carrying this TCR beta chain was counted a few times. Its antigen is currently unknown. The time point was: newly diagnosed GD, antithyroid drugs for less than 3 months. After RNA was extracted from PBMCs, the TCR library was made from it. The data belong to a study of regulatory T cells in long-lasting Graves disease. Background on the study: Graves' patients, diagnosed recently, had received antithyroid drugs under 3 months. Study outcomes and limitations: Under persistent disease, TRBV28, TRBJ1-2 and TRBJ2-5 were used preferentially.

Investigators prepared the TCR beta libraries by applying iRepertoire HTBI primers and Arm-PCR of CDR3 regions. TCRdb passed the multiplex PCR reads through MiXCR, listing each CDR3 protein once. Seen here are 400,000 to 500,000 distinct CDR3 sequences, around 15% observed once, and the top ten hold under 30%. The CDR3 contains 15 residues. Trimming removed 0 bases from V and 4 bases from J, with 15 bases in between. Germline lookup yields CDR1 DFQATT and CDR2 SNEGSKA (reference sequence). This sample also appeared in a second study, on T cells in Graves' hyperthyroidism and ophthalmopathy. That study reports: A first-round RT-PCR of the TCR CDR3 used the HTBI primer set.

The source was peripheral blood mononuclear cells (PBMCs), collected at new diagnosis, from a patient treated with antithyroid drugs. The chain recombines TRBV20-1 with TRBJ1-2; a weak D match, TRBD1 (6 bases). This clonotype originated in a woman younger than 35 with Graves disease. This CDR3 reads CSARDRGGRPYGYTF. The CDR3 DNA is TGCAGTGCTAGAGATAGGGGGGGGCGGCCCTATGGCTACACCTTC.